These 25 T cell receptor beta chains were sequenced from one sample in a study of T cells in women clearing cervical HPV infection. Assay used: immunoSEQ multiplex PCR; TCRdb lists only in-frame clones, some missing. In total, the table holds about 39,000 clones. The sample consisted of blood buffy coat. All receptors derive from a woman between 18 and 69 years old with a cervical HPV16 infection that either progressed to CIN3+ or cleared (not recorded which).

As concerns this clone: The read finishes 3 residues shy of the CDR3 end, and the germline J gene is used to complete it. This chain joins TRBV5-1 and TRBJ2-2; D unclear. Per germline, CDR1 SGHRS and CDR2 YFSETQ. The germline V and J ends were trimmed by 0 bases and 1 base, with 7 bases remaining between them. CDR3 length: 15 amino acids. The sequenced part of the CDR3 DNA is TGCGCCAGCAGCTTGGCTAGTTTGAACACCGGGGAG. Amino acid sequence: CASSLASLNTGE. The complete CDR3 protein is CASSLASLNTGELFF.

About this clone: The read terminates 3 residues before the CDR3 end, so the remaining end is supplied by the germline J gene. This chain joins TRBV30 and TRBJ2-3; the D gene is possibly TRBD1 (6 bases). The germline V gene has CDR1 GTSNPN and CDR2 SVGIG (reference sequence). The CDR3 spans 17 residues. The CDR3 reads CAWSIGLPGQTNRPQYF. CDR3 DNA, as far as it was read: TGTGCCTGGAGTATCGGGTTACCGGGACAAACTAATCGACCG.

Regarding this clone: Read sequence stops 3 residues before the CDR3 end, and the germline J gene provides the missing end. The chain employs TRBV5-5 and TRBJ2-7, with TRBD2 matching over 9 bases. CDR1 SGHKS and CDR2 YYEKEE come from the germline V gene (reference sequence). The V and J ends lost 0 bases and 0 bases, in that order; junction bases with no gene match: 1. The CDR3 sequence is 15 residues long. CDR3 DNA (partial): TGTGCCAGCAGCTTGGGACTAGCGGCCTCCTACGAG. Translating it yields CASSLGLAASYE. From start to end, the CDR3 is CASSLGLAASYEQYF. Looking up the rest from reference TRBV5-5 and TRBJ2-7 gives the full variable domain: DAGVTQSPTHLIKTRGQQVTLRCSPISGHKSVSWYQQVLGQGPQFIFQYYEKEERGRGNFPDRFSARQFPNYSSELNVNALLLGDSALYLCASSLGLAASYEQYFGPGTRLTVT.

Concerning this clone: The read ends 3 residues before the CDR3 terminus; that terminus is restored from the germline J gene. The V gene is TRBV5-1, the J gene TRBJ2-3, with a possible D match to TRBD1 (5 bases). This CDR3 region has 13 residues. Germline V gene data show CDR1 as SGHRS and CDR2 as YFSETQ. The sequenced CDR3 bases are TGCGCCAGCAGCGTGCAGGGCCAAGAGACG. It is translated as CASSVQGQET. The complete CDR3 reads CASSVQGQETQYF.

On this clone: Sequencing ends 3 residues short of the CDR3 end; the germline J gene provides the rest. This sequence joins TRBV19 and TRBJ2-7; TRBD1 or TRBD2 may be the D gene (7 bases each). Trimming shortened V by 3 bases and J by 1 base, and 16 bases separated the two germline ends. The length of the CDR3 is 16 residues. Germline V gene data show CDR1 as LNHDA and CDR2 as SQIVND (reference sequence). The CDR3 here is CASSIAGEGASYEQYF. The covered CDR3 bases are TGTGCCAGTAGTATCGCCGGGGAGGGGGCATCCTACGAG.

CDR3 bases read: TGTGCCAGCAGTGTTACTATGGCCTACAATGAG. Protein sequence: CASSVTMAYNE. The CDR3 as a whole reads CASSVTMAYNEQFF. V gene TRBV2 combines with J gene TRBJ2-1, with unresolved D. The missing CDR3 end, 3 residues past where the read stops, is filled in from the germline J gene. The V and J ends lost 4 bases and 2 bases respectively, with 9 bases between them. This CDR3 has 14 residues. Germline V gene sequence: CDR1 SNHLY, CDR2 FYNNEI.

As to this clone: The read terminates 3 residues ahead of where the CDR3 ends, so the germline J gene completes it. V and J are TRBV2 and TRBJ2-7; 7 nucleotides match TRBD2. Trimming cost V 8 bases and J 1 base; bases outside gene matches: 5. This CDR3 comprises 13 residues. The V gene's germline CDR1 is SNHLY and CDR2 FYNNEI. CDR3 protein: CASGGVGSYEQYF. CDR3 DNA, as far as it was read: TGTGCCAGCGGGGGGGTCGGATCCTACGAG.

As to this clone: The read terminates 3 residues before the CDR3 end, so the remaining end is supplied by the germline J gene. The genes are TRBV30 and TRBJ1-6, with TRBD1 matching 7 bases. Germline lookup yields CDR1 GTSNPN and CDR2 SVGIG (reference sequence). This CDR3 is 15 amino acids long. The trim removed 3 bases at V and 5 bases at J, leaving 7 bases unmatched. The CDR3 sequence is CAWRGTGTDNSPLHF. The part of the CDR3 DNA that was read is TGTGCCTGGAGGGGGACCGGGACAGATAATTCACCC.

As for this clone: The read gets to within 3 residues of the CDR3 end, and the germline J gene fills in the rest. The rearrangement uses TRBV27 and TRBJ1-2; TRBD1 is a possible D gene (6 bases). V was pared by 6 bases and J by 5 bases, with 16 bases between. This CDR3 spans 14 amino acids. Germline CDR1 reads MNHEY; CDR2 reads SMNVEV (reference sequence). The CDR3: CASRPRDNNYGYTF. The sequenced CDR3 bases are TGTGCCAGCAGACCCCGGGACAATAATTATGGC.

Note on this clone: The read terminates 3 residues before the CDR3 end, so the remaining end is supplied by the germline J gene. The V call is TRBV5-1, the J call TRBJ1-4, with D possibly being TRBD1 (5 bases). Germline V gene lookup returns CDR1 SGHRS and CDR2 YFSETQ. This CDR3 comprises 14 residues. This chain's CDR3 is CASSLGQGNSPLFF. The sequenced part of the CDR3 DNA is TGCGCCAGCAGCTTGGGTCAGGGTAATTCACCA.

Comment on this clone: The read ends 3 residues shy of where the CDR3 ends; the end is completed using the germline J gene. The chain has TRBV3-1 (or the pseudogene TRBV3-2) and TRBJ2-7, with 9 bases identical to TRBD2. The CDR3 contains 17 residues. Germline V gives CDR1 LGHDT, CDR2 YNNKEL (reference sequence). V dropped 0 bases and J dropped 2; count of bases not matched to a gene: 8. The covered CDR3 bases are TGTGCCAGCAGCCAAGATTTACTAGCGGGTAAAACCTACGAG. Translation: CASSQDLLAGKTYE. The full CDR3 is CASSQDLLAGKTYEQYF.

With respect to this clone: The CDR3 is cut off 3 residues early in the read; its end comes from the germline J gene. The rearrangement links TRBV7-9 to TRBJ1-6; 7 bases line up with TRBD1. The germline gives CDR1 SEHNR, CDR2 FQNEAQ (reference sequence). The junction had 9 bases not matched to a gene; V was cut back by 7 bases and J by 6 bases. This CDR3 has 15 amino acids. CDR3 sequence: CASTPSGGVNSPLHF. CDR3 DNA (partial): TGTGCCAGCACCCCCTCAGGGGGTGTTAATTCACCC.

Notes on this clone: The read ends 3 residues shy of where the CDR3 ends; the end is completed using the germline J gene. The chain uses TRBV20-1 and TRBJ2-1; 7 bases fit TRBD2. V trimming: 4 bases; J trimming: 5 bases; junction bases outside the gene matches: 8. The germline gives CDR1 DFQATT, CDR2 SNEGSKA (reference sequence). The CDR3 length is 14 residues. The CDR3: CSAKKASGNNEQFF. CDR3 DNA, as far as it was read: TGCAGTGCTAAGAAGGCTAGCGGTAACAATGAG.

With respect to this clone: The sequenced fragment ends 3 residues before the CDR3 boundary, so the rest is inferred from the germline J gene. This rearrangement joins TRBV30 to TRBJ2-1; D is possibly TRBD1 (6 bases). V gave up 1 base and J gave up 9 bases, with 7 bases separating them. The CDR3 extends over 11 amino acids. Looked up from germline, CDR1 is GTSNPN and CDR2 is SVGIG (reference sequence). CDR3 in amino acids: CAWSEQGEQFF. The sequenced part of the CDR3 DNA is TGTGCCTGGAGTGAACAGGGTGAG.

Turning to this clone: The read terminates 3 residues before the CDR3 end, so the remaining end is supplied by the germline J gene. The rearrangement links TRBV29-1 to TRBJ2-2, with a possible D match to TRBD1 (5 bases). Trimming stripped 3 bases from V and 6 bases from J, with 8 bases between. There are 12 residues in the CDR3. Germline V CDR1 and CDR2: SQVTM, ANQGSEA. CDR3 residues: CSVERQSGELFF. The CDR3 bases that were read are TGCAGCGTTGAGCGACAGTCCGGGGAG.

With regard to this clone: The CDR3 is cut off 3 residues early in the read; its end comes from the germline J gene. The V call is TRBV5-6, the J call TRBJ2-1; TRBD2 matches 7 bases. The CDR3 sequence is 14 residues long. Looked up from germline, CDR1 is SGHDT and CDR2 is YYEEEE. V lost 3 bases, J lost 2 bases, and 2 bases stayed unmatched. The covered CDR3 bases are TGTGCCAGCAGCTCCGGGGGGACCTACAATGAG. This sequence encodes CASSSGGTYNE. The entire CDR3 is CASSSGGTYNEQFF.

Worth noting for this clone: The read ends 3 residues before the CDR3 terminus; that terminus is restored from the germline J gene. The chain joins TRBV11-2 to TRBJ2-5; TRBD2 agrees at 8 bases. Trimming removed 5 bases from V and 5 bases from J; junction bases left unmatched: 4. This CDR3 has 13 residues. Germline CDR1 reads SGHAT; CDR2 reads FQNNGV. The CDR3 sequence is CASSIGTRETQYF. Partial CDR3 DNA: TGTGCCAGCAGCATCGGGACTAGGGAGACC.

On this clone itself: From the germline J gene comes the end of the CDR3, since the read stops 3 residues before it. The chain employs TRBV5-6 and TRBJ2-5, with TRBD1 as a possible D gene (5 bases). The CDR3 runs 15 residues. The ends were cut back, 3 bases at V and 3 bases at J, with 15 bases in the middle. The germline CDR1 and CDR2 sequences are SGHDT and YYEEEE. The CDR3 reads CASSSTSQGEETQYF. The covered CDR3 bases are TGTGCCAGCAGCTCCACGAGTCAGGGCGAAGAGACC.

As to this clone: Read coverage stops 3 residues before the CDR3 terminus; the germline J gene supplies the remainder. The genes are TRBV19 and TRBJ2-7; the match to TRBD1 covers 7 bases. Germline V gives CDR1 LNHDA, CDR2 SQIVND (reference sequence). This CDR3 has 14 amino acids. V lost 7 bases to trimming and J lost 1 base; unmatched junction nucleotides: 7. CDR3 region: CASKPGQISYEQYF. The part of the CDR3 DNA that was read is TGTGCCAGTAAACCGGGACAGATATCCTACGAG.

Comments on this clone: Relative to the germline gene, one junction end is altered; a read error may explain this. The observed sequence ends 3 residues before the CDR3 terminus, with the missing tail filled in from the germline J gene. This sample includes further DNA sequences coding for the same CDR3. This chain connects TRBV5-1 to TRBJ1-2; TRBD1 matches at 7 bases. This CDR3 is built from 14 residues. Germline V lookup: CDR1 SGHRS, CDR2 YFSETQ. The covered CDR3 bases are TGCGCCAGCAGCATCGGGGACAGCGTCTATGGA. This sequence encodes CASSIGDSVYG. The complete CDR3 protein is CASSIGDSVYGYTF.

Notes on this clone: The read ends 3 residues before the CDR3 terminus; that terminus is restored from the germline J gene. V gene TRBV7-3 combines with J gene TRBJ2-2, with a possible D match to TRBD2 (5 bases). The CDR3 sequence is 18 residues long. V was pared by 4 bases and J by 2 bases, with 20 bases between. Germline V gene sequence: CDR1 SGHTA, CDR2 FQGTGA. CDR3 bases read: TGTGCCAGCAGCTCGGCCCCGGGGAGCGGAGACAACACCGGGGAG. It translates to CASSSAPGSGDNTGE. From start to end, the CDR3 is CASSSAPGSGDNTGELFF.

A note on this clone: The read ends 3 residues early relative to the CDR3; the germline J gene fills the gap. The rearrangement links TRBV20-1 to TRBJ1-6; D might be TRBD1 (6 bases). This CDR3 spans 13 amino acids. V dropped 4 bases and J dropped 5 bases, with 9 bases sitting between them. CDR1 is DFQATT and CDR2 is SNEGSKA in the germline V gene (reference sequence). The DNA read from the CDR3 is TGCAGTGCTATCAGGGGAGATAATTCACCC. This sequence encodes CSAIRGDNSP. The entire CDR3 sequence reads CSAIRGDNSPLHF.

Concerning this clone itself: The read terminates 3 residues before the CDR3 end, so the remaining end is supplied by the germline J gene. This chain joins TRBV2 and TRBJ2-1, with 9 bases matching TRBD2. Germline CDR1 and CDR2: SNHLY and FYNNEI. Losses at the gene ends were 4 bases for V and 8 bases for J; bases not matched to a gene: 6. This CDR3 is 14 amino acids long. The CDR3 bases that were read are TGTGCCAGCAGTGGAGCTAGCGGGAATTATGAG. Its translation is CASSGASGNYE. The full CDR3 sequence reads CASSGASGNYEQFF.

A note on this clone: The read finishes 3 residues shy of the CDR3 end, and the germline J gene is used to complete it. The chain carries TRBV30 and TRBJ1-2; perhaps TRBD1 as D (6 bases). Germline V gene data show CDR1 as GTSNPN and CDR2 as SVGIG (reference sequence). The CDR3 extends over 14 amino acids. The part of the CDR3 DNA that was read is TGTGCCTGCACTAGGGGGAAGGGGCGATACGAC. This codes for CACTRGKGRYD. The entire CDR3 protein is CACTRGKGRYDYTF. The full variable domain, rest sourced from reference TRBV30 and TRBJ1-2, is SQTIHQWPATLVQPVGSPLSLECTVEGTSNPNLYWYRQAAGRGLQLLFYSVGIGQISSEVPQNLSASRPQDRQFILSSKKLLLSDSGFYLCACTRGKGRYDYTFGSGTRLTVV.

Remarks on this clone: The CDR3 end lies 3 residues beyond the end of the read and is filled in from the germline J gene. The chain has TRBV7-8 and TRBJ2-3; D unresolved. This CDR3 comprises 15 residues. The germline V gene encodes CDR1 SGHVS and CDR2 FQNEAQ. The CDR3 DNA, read in part, is TGTGCCAGCGCCCCCCCGAGGCAGATGAGAGAGACG. Residues: CASAPPRQMRET. In full, the CDR3 reads CASAPPRQMRETQYF. Looking up the rest from reference TRBV7-8 and TRBJ2-3 gives the full variable domain: GAGVSQSPRYKVAKRGQDVALRCDPISGHVSLFWYQQALGQGPEFLTYFQNEAQLDKSGLPSDRFFAERPEGSVSTLKIQRTQQEDSAVYLCASAPPRQMRETQYFGPGTRLTVL.